A single sample gave rise to the 30 T cell receptor beta chains below, sequenced in a study of blood T cell repertoires in COVID-19. Assay used: immunoSEQ multiplex PCR; TCRdb lists only in-frame clones, some missing. The sample has about 200,000 clones, about 86% seen once. The material sequenced was peripheral blood. These receptors came from a woman in her 70s with acute or convalescent COVID-19.

The chain combines TRBV3-1 (or the pseudogene TRBV3-2) with TRBJ1-1; D is possibly TRBD1 (6 bases). V gave up 4 bases and J gave up 1 base, with 10 bases separating them. The germline V gene encodes CDR1 LGHDT and CDR2 YNNKEL (reference sequence). This CDR3 has 14 amino acids. The CDR3 region is CASSLSTGNTEAFF. CDR3 DNA: TGTGCCAGCAGCCTTTCGACAGGGAACACTGAAGCTTTCTTT.

The chain has TRBV10-3 and TRBJ2-3, with a weak D call TRBD2 (5 bases). V was cut by 0 bases and J by 1 base, with 11 bases left in between. This CDR3 region has 16 residues. Germline values: CDR1 ENHRY, CDR2 SYGVKD. DNA for the CDR3: TGTGCCATCAGTGAGTCGAAACGGGGTCGCACAGATACGCAGTATTTT. Its translation is CAISESKRGRTDTQYF.

This chain links TRBV27 with TRBJ1-1; unclear D gene. Trimming left V 0 bases short and J 2 bases short, with 10 bases between. This CDR3 has 15 residues. CDR1 is MNHEY and CDR2 is SMNVEV in the germline V gene (reference sequence). In nucleotides, the CDR3 is TGTGCCAGCAGTTTATCGCCAGTAAGTAACACTGAAGCTTTCTTT. Encoded protein: CASSLSPVSNTEAFF.

V gene TRBV10-3 combines with J gene TRBJ1-2, with 10 bases aligning to TRBD1. J gave up 7 bases and V 6 bases, and 8 bases lay outside the gene matches. Germline assignment: CDR1 ENHRY and CDR2 SYGVKD. This CDR3 is built from 14 residues. CDR3 in amino acids: CAIRVGTGESGYTF. The CDR3 DNA is TGTGCCATCAGGGTCGGGACAGGGGAATCTGGCTACACCTTC.

The V gene is TRBV28, the J gene TRBJ1-2; 7 bases fit TRBD1. The V and J ends lost 6 bases and 4 bases, in that order; junction bases with no gene match: 11. The CDR3 length is 15 residues. Per germline, CDR1 MDHEN and CDR2 SYDVKM. CDR3 amino acids: CASSQGGGVGYGYTF. CDR3 DNA: TGTGCCAGCAGCCAAGGGGGCGGGGTTGGCTATGGCTACACCTTC.

This clone was found once. The chain recombines TRBV3-1 (or the pseudogene TRBV3-2) with TRBJ1-1, with D tentatively TRBD1 (6 bases). The germline CDR1 and CDR2 sequences are LGHDT and YNNKEL (reference sequence). The length of the CDR3 is 14 residues. The ends were cut back, 2 bases at V and 1 base at J, with 8 bases in the middle. In DNA, the CDR3 is TGTGCCAGCAGCCAACAACAGGGGAACACTGAAGCTTTCTTT. This encodes CASSQQQGNTEAFF.

The V call is TRBV18, the J call TRBJ1-6, with 7 bases matching TRBD1. The CDR3 sequence is 14 residues long. Per the germline V gene, CDR1 is KGHSH and CDR2 is LQKENI. The trim removed 2 bases at V and 7 bases at J, leaving 2 bases unmatched. Written as DNA, the CDR3 is TGTGCCAGCTCACCAACAGGGGACAATTCACCCCTCCACTTT. Its translation: CASSPTGDNSPLHF.

A few counts support this clone. V and J are TRBV5-1 and TRBJ1-2, with D possibly being TRBD1 (5 bases). The CDR3 runs 15 residues. The V end lost 5 bases, the J end lost 4 bases, and 18 bases lay between the germline ends. CDR1 SGHRS and CDR2 YFSETQ come from the germline V gene. The chain's CDR3 is CASRVQVSVLYGYTF. The DNA for the CDR3 is TGCGCCAGCAGGGTACAGGTATCCGTCCTCTATGGCTACACCTTC.

DNA of the CDR3: TGCGCCAGCAGCTTGGTACAGGGTGAATCTGAAGCTTTCTTT. Translated: CASSLVQGESEAFF. The chain employs TRBV5-1 and TRBJ1-1, with D maybe TRBD1 (6 bases). Trimming shortened V by 0 bases and J by 6 bases, and 12 bases separated the two germline ends. Germline lookup yields CDR1 SGHRS and CDR2 YFSETQ. The CDR3 sequence is 14 residues long.

This clone appeared a single time. V is TRBV19 and J is TRBJ2-7, with 7 bases aligning to TRBD2. The CDR3 contains 15 residues. CDR1 LNHDA and CDR2 SQIVND come from the germline V gene (reference sequence). V lost 3 bases, J lost 5 bases, and 10 bases stayed unmatched. CDR3 residues: CASSISRGVGNEQYF. The DNA for the CDR3 is TGTGCCAGTAGTATCTCCCGGGGGGTCGGGAACGAGCAGTACTTC.

The chain links TRBV10-2 to TRBJ2-7; the match to TRBD2 covers 10 bases. V gave up 4 bases and J gave up 1 base; unmatched junction bases: 7. The germline V gene encodes CDR1 WSHSY and CDR2 SAAADI. The CDR3 totals 16 residues. The CDR3 here is CASSGYSGGTSYEQYF. CDR3 nucleotide sequence: TGCGCCAGCAGTGGATATAGCGGGGGGACGTCCTACGAGCAGTACTTC.

This rearrangement joins TRBV9 to TRBJ1-3, with TRBD1 matching over 11 bases. Germline-derived CDR1 and CDR2 are SGDLS and YYNGEE. V was pared by 0 bases and J by 4 bases, with 6 bases of the junction left unmatched. The CDR3 length is 17 residues. CDR3 sequence (DNA): TGTGCCAGCAGCGTAGGTCGGGACAGGGGGTACGGAAACACCATATATTTT. Translation: CASSVGRDRGYGNTIYF.

The rearrangement links TRBV2 to TRBJ2-7; TRBD2 matches 13 bases. The germline V gene encodes CDR1 SNHLY and CDR2 FYNNEI. The CDR3 extends over 14 amino acids. V shed 5 bases and J 6 bases; nucleotides not matched to a gene: 4. As DNA, the CDR3 is TGTGCCAGCAGTACTAGCGGGGGGGCCGGCGAGCAGTACTTC. It yields the protein CASSTSGGAGEQYF.

About this clone: This CDR3 is also generated by other DNA sequences in the sample. The chain carries TRBV5-1 and TRBJ2-1; the D is unclear. Trimming took 0 bases from V and 1 from J, leaving 8 bases between them. This CDR3 spans 15 amino acids. Germline CDR1 is SGHRS and CDR2 is YFSETQ. As DNA, the CDR3 is TGCGCCAGCAGCTTGGCACCGAGTTCCTACAATGAGCAGTTCTTC. Its translation: CASSLAPSSYNEQFF.

The rearrangement uses TRBV2 and TRBJ1-4; TRBD1 matches at 9 bases. The V gene end was trimmed by 7 bases and the J gene end by 8 bases; junction bases not matched to a gene: 11. Germline V gene lookup returns CDR1 SNHLY and CDR2 FYNNEI. The CDR3 has 15 amino acids. CDR3 in amino acids: CASNYGDRDNEKLFF. The CDR3 DNA is TGTGCCAGCAACTATGGGGACAGGGATAACGAAAAACTGTTTTTT.

The chain combines TRBV5-1 with TRBJ1-1, with 7 bases identical to TRBD1. J gave up 1 base and V 5 bases, and 5 bases lay outside the gene matches. CDR1 is SGHRS and CDR2 is YFSETQ in the germline V gene. This CDR3 contains 14 residues. The CDR3 bases are TGCGCCAGCAGTCGGGGACAGTCGAACACTGAAGCTTTCTTT. It is translated as CASSRGQSNTEAFF.

In regard to this clone: The sample carries other DNA sequences with the same CDR3. In DNA, the CDR3 is TGTGCCAGCAGTGAAGGACTAGGGAATGAGCAGTTCTTC. Protein sequence: CASSEGLGNEQFF. The chain has TRBV2 and TRBJ2-1; tentatively, D is TRBD2 (6 bases). The CDR3 covers 13 residues. Germline lookup yields CDR1 SNHLY and CDR2 FYNNEI. Trimming stripped 1 base from V and 7 bases from J, with 8 bases between.

The chain links TRBV4-1 to TRBJ1-6, with a tentative D call TRBD1 (5 bases). The germline CDR1 and CDR2 sequences are MGHRA and YSYEKL. The V end was cut by 0 bases, the J end by 1 base, with 13 bases between. CDR3 length: 18 amino acids. This CDR3 reads CASSQDPLTASYNSPLHF. The CDR3 bases are TGCGCCAGCAGCCAAGATCCACTGACAGCATCCTATAATTCACCCCTCCACTTT.

The chain combines TRBV19 with TRBJ1-1, with D hard to call. This CDR3 is 12 amino acids long. V lost 6 bases to trimming and J lost 6 bases, with 11 bases between them. In germline, CDR1 is LNHDA, CDR2 SQIVND (reference sequence). Here the CDR3 DNA reads TGTGCCAGTAGCTCCCTTGCAGCTGAAGCTTTCTTT. It translates to CASSSLAAEAFF.

The chain is built from TRBV5-6 and TRBJ2-3, with 9 bases aligning to TRBD2. J was trimmed by 4 bases and V by 1 base; bases with no gene match: 4. Germline assignment: CDR1 SGHDT and CDR2 YYEEEE. This CDR3 has 15 amino acids. DNA for the CDR3: TGTGCCAGCAGCTTGCCCGCGGGAGGGGCAGATACGCAGTATTTT. Amino acid sequence: CASSLPAGGADTQYF.

This clone was observed a handful of times. The chain employs TRBV28 and TRBJ2-3; 11 bases agree with TRBD1. In germline, CDR1 is MDHEN, CDR2 SYDVKM. The CDR3 runs to 15 residues. V lost 5 bases to trimming and J lost 2 bases; unmatched junction nucleotides: 3. The CDR3, as DNA: TGTGCCAGCAGTCGGACAGGGGGCGTCACAGATACGCAGTATTTT. As protein: CASSRTGGVTDTQYF. Full variable domain (remainder filled in from reference TRBV28 and TRBJ2-3): DVKVTQSSRYLVKRTGEKVFLECVQDMDHENMFWYRQDPGLGLRLIYFSYDVKMKEKGDIPEGYSVSREKKERFSLILESASTNQTSMYLCASSRTGGVTDTQYFGPGTRLTVL.

The V gene is TRBV24-1, the J gene TRBJ2-7; D possibly corresponds to TRBD1 (6 bases). The germline V gene has CDR1 KGHDR and CDR2 SFDVKD. The V gene lost 3 bases and the J gene lost 5 bases, with 16 bases spanning the gap. CDR3 length: 15 residues. For the CDR3, the DNA is TGTGCCACCAGTGATCCCTCGAGGGGGTTCGACGAGCAGTACTTC. This codes for CATSDPSRGFDEQYF.

The V call is TRBV7-2, the J call TRBJ2-5; D might be TRBD2 (5 bases). V shed 1 base and J shed 2 bases, with 17 bases lying between them. The CDR3 sequence is 17 residues long. From germline, CDR1 is SGHTA and CDR2 FQGNSA. CDR3 in amino acids: CASSLGPVARIQETQYF. The CDR3 coding sequence is TGTGCCAGCAGCTTAGGCCCGGTAGCGAGGATACAAGAGACCCAGTACTTC.

The gene calls are TRBV24-1 and TRBJ1-5, with D possibly being TRBD1 (6 bases). V lost 4 bases to trimming and J lost 3 bases, with 12 bases between them. The CDR3 is 15 amino acids. Germline V gene data show CDR1 as KGHDR and CDR2 as SFDVKD. This CDR3 is CATSESDRINQPQHF. CDR3 sequence (DNA): TGTGCCACCAGTGAATCTGACAGGATCAATCAGCCCCAGCATTTT.

Of note for this clone: The junction shows a germline mismatch at one end, possibly a read error. The genes are TRBV29-1 and TRBJ2-4, with D possibly matching TRBD1 (6 bases). Per the germline V gene, CDR1 is SQVTM and CDR2 is ANQGSEA. The CDR3 sequence is 13 residues long. The CDR3 protein is CSVEAGTKNIQYF. DNA of the CDR3: TGCAGCGTTGAAGCCGGGACAAAAAACATCCAGTACTTC.

The V gene is TRBV18, the J gene TRBJ1-2, with TRBD1 as a possible D gene (5 bases). The CDR3 has 14 residues. The V end was cut by 3 bases, the J end by 8 bases, with 16 bases between. From germline, CDR1 is KGHSH and CDR2 LQKENI. The CDR3, as DNA: TGTGCCAGCTCACCGGAGAACAGGAATGGGGGCTACACCTTC. Its translation is CASSPENRNGGYTF.

The J gene is TRBJ2-2, the V gene TRBV27, with TRBD1 matching over 7 bases. Germline CDR1 is MNHEY and CDR2 is SMNVEV (reference sequence). Losses at the gene ends were 6 bases for V and 3 bases for J; bases not matched to a gene: 7. The CDR3 totals 15 residues. The CDR3 DNA follows: TGTGCCAGCAGGATCGGGACAGACTACACCGGGGAGCTGTTTTTT. Encoded protein: CASRIGTDYTGELFF.

CDR3 protein: CASTPSRDQETQYF. CDR3 in DNA: TGTGCCAGCACCCCCTCCCGGGACCAAGAGACCCAGTACTTC. V usage is TRBV7-2 and J usage is TRBJ2-5; no clear D gene. Germline assignment: CDR1 SGHTA and CDR2 FQGNSA. This CDR3 has 14 amino acids. Deletions cut 7 bases from V and 0 bases from J, with 12 bases between.

The chain couples TRBV29-1 to TRBJ2-1; 8 nucleotides line up with TRBD1. This CDR3 contains 14 residues. Germline assignment: CDR1 SQVTM and CDR2 ANQGSEA. The V segment lost 2 bases and the J segment 3 bases; nucleotides outside the gene matches: 3. CDR3 protein: CSVEQGAIYNEQFF. The CDR3 DNA is TGCAGCGTTGAACAGGGGGCTATCTACAATGAGCAGTTCTTC.

V gene TRBV7-2 combines with J gene TRBJ1-6; no clear D gene. CDR3 length equals 13 residues. With 7 bases removed from V and 7 bases from J, the gap between germline ends came to 11 bases. The germline CDR1 and CDR2 sequences are SGHTA and FQGNSA. Here the CDR3 reads CASTRGVNSPLHF. Here the CDR3 DNA reads TGTGCCAGCACCCGAGGTGTCAATTCACCCCTCCACTTT.